This T cell receptor (beta chain) is drawn from a study of T-cell reconstitution after alpha-beta-depleted transplantation in children. This clonotype occurred a few times. Its antigen is still unknown. Study-wide findings and caveats: T-cell counts and diversity at one year following transplant were attributed mainly to newly produced T cells. At day 60, the high TCRbeta diversity found in some patients originated from recipient T cells and thymic progenitors that had survived. Expanded graft clones numbering several hundred reportedly gave rise to alpha-beta T cells about two months after transplant.

Researchers prepared the TCRbeta library using unique molecular identifiers, the study reports. TCRdb passed the PCR reads through MiXCR, listing each CDR3 protein once. The data hold more than 500,000 distinct CDR3 sequences, with about an eighth observed a single time. The source material was PBMCs, mostly from graft donor cells, sampled 180 days after TCRalphabeta/CD19-depleted stem cell transplant. The TCR was taken from a female patient between 2 and 15 years old who had a stem cell transplant for aplastic anemia, so the T cells may come from the graft donor.

The CDR3 loop reads CASSRRSASNTGELFF. As DNA, the CDR3 is TGTGCCAGTTCCCGGCGCTCCGCCAGTAACACCGGGGAGCTGTTTTTT. V usage is TRBV6-1 and J usage is TRBJ2-2; D gene unclear. The CDR3 sequence is 16 residues long. Germline CDR1 is MNHNS and CDR2 is SASEGT. The V end was cut by 9 bases, the J end by 2 bases, with 19 bases between.